The next 23 T cell receptor beta chains were all read from a single sample in a study of blood T cell repertoires in COVID-19. Assay used: immunoSEQ multiplex PCR; TCRdb lists only in-frame clones, some missing. This table has fewer than 250,000 clones, roughly 84% appearing once. Sequencing was carried out using peripheral blood. The source is a woman between 45 and 60 years old with acute or convalescent COVID-19.

The rearrangement uses TRBV19 and TRBJ2-1; 12 nucleotides align to TRBD2. The germline V gene encodes CDR1 LNHDA and CDR2 SQIVND (reference sequence). The CDR3 length is 16 residues. J lost 0 bases, V lost 5 bases, and 2 bases had no gene match. The CDR3 DNA sequence: TGTGCCAGTAGTGTGACTAGCGGGGGCTCCTACAATGAGCAGTTCTTC. Protein: CASSVTSGGSYNEQFF.

This sequence joins TRBV3-1 (or the pseudogene TRBV3-2) and TRBJ2-5; possible D gene TRBD1, 6 bases. V lost 2 bases and J 7 bases, leaving 17 bases between the germline ends. This CDR3 is built from 15 residues. Germline V gives CDR1 LGHDT, CDR2 YNNKEL (reference sequence). CDR3 in amino acids: CASSQNREWETTQYF. CDR3 coding DNA: TGTGCCAGCAGCCAAAACAGGGAGTGGGAGACGACCCAGTACTTC.

J is TRBJ2-3 and V is TRBV27, with D perhaps matching TRBD2 (5 bases). CDR1 and CDR2 (germline): MNHEY, SMNVEV (reference sequence). The CDR3 covers 17 residues. Trimming shortened V by 5 bases and J by 1 base, and 19 bases separated the two germline ends. CDR3 region: CASSPGLGLTRTDTQYF. In DNA form, the CDR3 reads TGTGCCAGCAGTCCCGGACTGGGGTTAACTCGCACAGATACGCAGTATTTT.

The gene calls are TRBV7-9 and TRBJ1-1; possibly TRBD1 for D (6 bases). V was cut by 5 bases and J by 1 base, with 8 bases left in between. This CDR3 comprises 13 residues. Germline assignment: CDR1 SEHNR and CDR2 FQNEAQ (reference sequence). CDR3 loop: CASSATGNTEAFF. The CDR3 DNA reads TGTGCCAGCAGCGCGACAGGGAACACTGAAGCTTTCTTT.

This clone was detected only once. This chain connects TRBV7-9 to TRBJ2-5; no clear D. The CDR3 runs to 13 residues. Germline V gene sequence: CDR1 SEHNR, CDR2 FQNEAQ (reference sequence). Deletions cut 5 bases from V and 1 base from J, with 8 bases between. CDR3 nucleotides: TGTGCCAGCAGCATGTCCGGCCAAGAGACCCAGTACTTC. Its translation is CASSMSGQETQYF.

The chain joins TRBV5-5 to TRBJ2-7; weak D call: TRBD2 (6 bases). Trimming shortened V by 4 bases and J by 3 bases, and 20 bases separated the two germline ends. Looked up from germline, CDR1 is SGHKS and CDR2 is YYEKEE (reference sequence). This CDR3 spans 16 amino acids. CDR3 amino acids: CASSPTGVLLLYEQYF. The DNA for the CDR3 is TGTGCCAGCAGCCCTACGGGGGTCCTCCTTCTCTACGAGCAGTACTTC.

The chain has TRBV4-1 and TRBJ1-4; 8 positions agree with TRBD1. CDR3 length: 16 amino acids. The V gene end was trimmed by 1 base and the J gene end by 2 bases; junction bases not matched to a gene: 3. CDR1 is MGHRA, CDR2 YSYEKL, per germline. The DNA of the CDR3 is TGCGCCAGCAGCCAAGGGACAGGGTTGACTAATGAAAAACTGTTTTTT. This gives the protein CASSQGTGLTNEKLFF.

In its sample, this clone was seen once. Here the CDR3 reads CASNTGVEKLFF. For the CDR3, the DNA is TGTGCCAGCAACACAGGGGTTGAAAAACTGTTTTTT. The chain carries TRBV12-3 or TRBV12-4 and TRBJ1-4; 7 bases match TRBD1. The trim removed 7 bases at V and 7 bases at J, leaving 3 bases unmatched. CDR3 length: 12 residues.

This clone showed up just a few times. The chain employs TRBV23-1 and TRBJ2-4, with D possibly being TRBD1 (6 bases). TRBV23-1 is marked as an open reading frame, function uncertain. The CDR3 runs to 16 residues. Trimming took 2 bases from V and 1 from J, leaving 12 bases between them. CDR3 loop: CASSQGDTSAKNIQYF. For the CDR3, the DNA is TGCGCCAGCAGTCAAGGGGACACTTCGGCCAAAAACATTCAGTACTTC.

This clone turned up a few times. The V and J genes are TRBV4-1 and TRBJ1-1; 7 nucleotides agree with TRBD1. The V gene's germline CDR1 is MGHRA and CDR2 YSYEKL. The junction had 4 bases not matched to a gene; V was cut back by 2 bases and J by 1 base. The CDR3 is 15 residues long. The CDR3 DNA follows: TGCGCCAGCAGCCAACGGACAGGAAGGAACACTGAAGCTTTCTTT. Its translation is CASSQRTGRNTEAFF.

The rearrangement uses TRBV19 and TRBJ2-1; TRBD2 aligns across 14 bases. The CDR3 has 19 amino acids. V was clipped by 6 bases and J by 2 bases; unmatched bases: 12. The germline V gene has CDR1 LNHDA and CDR2 SQIVND (reference sequence). CDR3 residues: CASSWTSGGTALPYNEQFF. DNA for the CDR3: TGTGCCAGTAGCTGGACTAGCGGGGGGACTGCCCTTCCCTACAATGAGCAGTTCTTC.

V gene TRBV11-1 combines with J gene TRBJ2-1; TRBD2 matches 13 bases. Germline V gene data show CDR1 as SGHAT and CDR2 as FQDESV (reference sequence). V shed 6 bases, J shed 7 bases, and the junction held 9 bases outside the gene matches. This CDR3 spans 16 amino acids. In DNA form, the CDR3 reads TGTGCCAGCAGTTCCCGGACTAGCGGGAGTAGGAATGAGCAGTTCTTC. It codes for CASSSRTSGSRNEQFF.

This clone was seen only a few times. This sequence joins TRBV28 and TRBJ1-3; TRBD1 matches at 12 bases. The length of the CDR3 is 16 residues. V trimming: 2 bases; J trimming: 4 bases; junction bases outside the gene matches: 3. Germline-derived CDR1 and CDR2 are MDHEN and SYDVKM. CDR3 in amino acids: CASSLGGTGGGNTIYF. CDR3 in DNA: TGTGCCAGCAGTTTAGGCGGGACAGGGGGCGGAAACACCATATATTTT.

The chain recombines TRBV3-1 (or the pseudogene TRBV3-2) with TRBJ2-7, with D possibly being TRBD2 (5 bases). The CDR3 spans 19 residues. V lost 3 bases, J lost 6 bases, and 30 bases lay in between. Germline lookup yields CDR1 LGHDT and CDR2 YNNKEL (reference sequence). For the CDR3, the DNA is TGTGCCAGCAGCCACTCGAATTCGAGAGGGTTCAGGAAGACGGGCGAGCAGTACTTC. Translation: CASSHSNSRGFRKTGEQYF.

CDR3 in amino acids: CASSPTSGGSNEQFF. The CDR3 nucleotides read TGCGCCAGCAGCCCAACTAGCGGGGGCTCCAATGAGCAGTTCTTC. This chain uses TRBV5-1 with TRBJ2-1, with 11 bases lining up with TRBD2. With 4 bases clipped from V and 6 bases from J, the junction kept 6 bases outside the gene matches. Germline values: CDR1 SGHRS, CDR2 YFSETQ. The CDR3 length is 15 residues. Full variable domain (remainder filled in from reference TRBV5-1 and TRBJ2-1): KAGVTQTPRYLIKTRGQQVTLSCSPISGHRSVSWYQQTPGQGLQFLFEYFSETQRNKGNFPGRFSGRQFSNSRSEMNVSTLELGDSALYLCASSPTSGGSNEQFFGPGTRLTVL.

The chain uses TRBV18 and TRBJ1-6, with D perhaps TRBD1 (6 bases). Germline CDR1 and CDR2: KGHSH and LQKENI. Trimming removed 5 bases from V and 0 bases from J, with 26 bases in between. The CDR3 loop spans 21 amino acids. The CDR3 DNA sequence: TGTGCCAGCTCAACGTCTACAGGGTTGGACGACGAAAGCTCCTATAATTCACCCCTCCACTTT. Encoded protein: CASSTSTGLDDESSYNSPLHF.

This chain links TRBV28 with TRBJ2-2, with 7 bases fitting TRBD2. V shed 3 bases and J 6 bases; nucleotides not matched to a gene: 10. The CDR3 sequence is 16 residues long. Germline lookup yields CDR1 MDHEN and CDR2 SYDVKM. The DNA of the CDR3 is TGTGCCAGCAGTTTCTCCGGGACTACGAGGGCCGGGGAGCTGTTTTTT. Amino acids: CASSFSGTTRAGELFF.

The chain combines TRBV19 with TRBJ2-7; D remains unclear. CDR1 and CDR2 from the germline V gene are LNHDA and SQIVND (reference sequence). CDR3 length: 13 residues. V shed 4 bases and J shed 2 bases, with 9 bases lying between them. The CDR3 nucleotides are TGTGCCAGTAGTAGTGCGCGTGCCTACGAGCAGTACTTC. It specifies CASSSARAYEQYF.

The chain has TRBV6-5 and TRBJ2-5, with D maybe TRBD1 (5 bases). Per germline, CDR1 MNHEY and CDR2 SVGAGI. Trimming pared 4 bases from V and 7 bases from J, leaving 13 bases between. The CDR3 is 13 residues long. CDR3 DNA: TGTGCCAGCAGTTCGCAGGGTTCCGGGACCCAGTACTTC. It encodes CASSSQGSGTQYF.

The CDR3 DNA reads as TGTGCCAGTAGTACCTGGACAGGGGATCAGCCCCAGCATTTT. It yields the protein CASSTWTGDQPQHF. This chain joins TRBV19 and TRBJ1-5, with TRBD1 identical over 9 bases. The CDR3 is 14 amino acids. Germline CDR1 reads LNHDA; CDR2 reads SQIVND (reference sequence). J was trimmed by 5 bases and V by 4 bases; bases with no gene match: 3.

CDR3 sequence: CASSPREVSETQYF. In DNA, the CDR3 is TGTGCCAGCAGCCCTCGCGAGGTGTCGGAGACCCAGTACTTC. The chain has TRBV9 and TRBJ2-5; D gene unclear. The V gene lost 4 bases and the J gene lost 5 bases, with 15 bases spanning the gap. Germline V gene data show CDR1 as SGDLS and CDR2 as YYNGEE. CDR3 length equals 14 residues.

The chain has TRBV6-5 and TRBJ1-5; no reliable D call. This CDR3 comprises 11 residues. V was trimmed by 5 bases and J by 5 bases, leaving 4 bases between them. From germline, CDR1 is MNHEY and CDR2 SVGAGI. This CDR3 is CASSHYQPQHF. CDR3 nucleotides: TGTGCCAGCAGTCATTATCAGCCCCAGCATTTT.

This clone has just a few counts. The V and J genes are TRBV6-5 and TRBJ2-3, with a weak D call TRBD2 (5 bases). CDR3 length: 15 residues. The germline gives CDR1 MNHEY, CDR2 SVGAGI. V lost 6 bases and J lost 0, with 13 bases in between. The CDR3 is CASSLDWSSTDTQYF. In DNA form, the CDR3 reads TGTGCCAGCAGCTTGGACTGGTCTAGCACAGATACGCAGTATTTT.